Listed below are T cell receptor beta chains from one sample, sequenced in a study of beta chain features in type 1 diabetes. Data came from immunoSEQ multiplex PCR; TCRdb stores just in-frame clones and leaves some out. The sample includes fewer than 900,000 clones, roughly a sixth of them seen just once. Material for sequencing was naive CD4+ T cells from blood. Receptor source: a woman between 18 and 29 years old in good health. Each CDR3 is given with its conserved first and last residue. D genes are given only for firm matches. Size values are once, few and many counts, or a class for expanded clones, and some rows have none.

V	D	size	J	CDR3	DNA
TRBV5-1	TRBD2	-	TRBJ2-7	CASARPSGRGF	TGCGCCAGCGCAAGGCCTAGCGGGAGGGGCTTC
TRBV14	TRBD1	few	TRBJ2-1	CASSQDLSRGLDNEQFF	TGTGCCAGCAGCCAAGATCTAAGCAGGGGGCTAGACAATGAGCAGTTCTTC
TRBV5-4	-	-	TRBJ2-3	CASSLDPLRDTQYF	TGTGCCAGCAGCTTGGACCCCTTACGAGATACGCAGTATTTT
TRBV14	-	-	TRBJ2-7	CASSQAGRGSQYF	TGTGCCAGCAGCCAAGCGGGACGGGGATCACAGTACTTC
TRBV29-1	-	few	TRBJ2-3	CVVTGNTDTQYF	TGCGTCGTAACAGGGAACACAGATACGCAGTATTTT
TRBV28	TRBD2	-	TRBJ2-7	CASSSPGTSGSYEQYF	TGTGCCAGCAGTTCCCCCGGGACTAGCGGGAGCTACGAGCAGTACTTC
TRBV15	TRBD1	-	TRBJ1-4	CATSRRPGGTNEKLFF	TGTGCCACCAGCAGGCGACCAGGGGGAACTAATGAAAAACTGTTTTTT
TRBV18	TRBD2	once	TRBJ2-3	CASSPTRTSGYTDTQYF	TGTGCCAGCTCACCAACGAGGACTAGCGGGTACACAGATACGCAGTATTTT
TRBV7-9	-	few	TRBJ2-6	CASSLDLVSGANVLTF	TGTGCCAGCAGCCTAGATCTCGTCTCAGGGGCCAACGTCCTGACTTTC
TRBV14	TRBD2	few	TRBJ2-1	CASSKSGLSDNEQFF	TGTGCCAGCTCTAAGTCGGGACTAAGTGACAATGAGCAGTTCTTC
TRBV4-1	TRBD2	-	TRBJ2-7	CASSPPLAGVGEQYF	TGCGCCAGCAGCCCCCCACTAGCGGGAGTCGGTGAGCAGTACTTC
TRBV7-2	-	-	TRBJ2-5	CASSSSGTNQETQYF	TGTGCCAGCAGCTCTTCCGGGACCAACCAAGAGACCCAGTACTTC
TRBV19	TRBD2	-	TRBJ2-3	CASSIGGGSTDTQYF	TGTGCCAGTAGTATCGGCGGGGGAAGCACAGATACGCAGTATTTT
TRBV29-1	TRBD1	-	TRBJ2-1	CSVEVWDRVVNEQFF	TGCAGCGTTGAAGTATGGGACAGGGTGGTGAATGAGCAGTTCTTC
TRBV28	-	-	TRBJ2-6	CASSSQGSGANVLTF	TGTGCCAGCAGTTCACAGGGCTCTGGGGCCAACGTCCTGACTTTC
TRBV4-2	-	-	TRBJ2-7	CASSPKPRGHEQYF	TGTGCCAGCAGCCCTAAGCCTCGAGGCCACGAGCAGTACTTC
TRBV15	-	few	TRBJ1-5	CATSRLTAGSLPNQPQHF	TGTGCCACCAGCAGACTCACCGCAGGGTCTCTGCCGAATCAGCCCCAGCATTTT
TRBV19	TRBD1	-	TRBJ1-1	CASSMTGGTEAFF	TGTGCCAGTAGTATGACAGGGGGCACTGAAGCTTTCTTT
TRBV9	-	-	TRBJ2-1	CASSLGPGNEQFF	TGTGCCAGCAGTCTGGGCCCTGGGAATGAGCAGTTCTTC
TRBV9	TRBD2	-	TRBJ2-3	CASSVGGGRDPDTQYF	TGTGCCAGCAGCGTAGGAGGTGGGAGGGATCCAGATACGCAGTATTTT
TRBV27	-	-	TRBJ2-7	CASSLLGSHEQYF	TGTGCCAGCAGTTTGCTAGGTTCCCACGAGCAGTACTTC
TRBV27	TRBD2	few	TRBJ2-4	CASRGVSKNIQYF	TGTGCCAGCCGGGGGGTCTCCAAAAACATTCAGTACTTC
TRBV4-2	-	-	TRBJ2-5	CASSQDRQETQYF	TGTGCCAGCAGCCAAGATCGGCAAGAGACCCAGTACTTC
TRBV29-1	TRBD2	few	TRBJ2-2	CSVVGLAPYTGELFF	TGCAGCGTTGTAGGACTAGCACCCTACACCGGGGAGCTGTTTTTT
TRBV4-3	-	few	TRBJ2-7	CASSQDWGLAPIPYEQYF	TGCGCCAGCAGCCAAGATTGGGGGCTAGCGCCCATACCCTACGAGCAGTACTTC
TRBV6-5	-	-	TRBJ2-5	CASRVGETQYF	TGTGCCAGCAGGGTGGGAGAGACCCAGTACTTC
TRBV10-3	TRBD1	few	TRBJ1-2	CAISDSAGGRNYGYTF	TGTGCCATCAGTGATTCCGCAGGGGGGAGAAACTATGGCTACACCTTC
TRBV5-6	-	few	TRBJ2-3	CASSLRDTQYF	TGTGCCAGCAGCTTGAGAGATACGCAGTATTTT
TRBV7-2	-	-	TRBJ2-1	CASSLNRGEQFF	TGTGCCAGCAGCTTGAATAGAGGTGAGCAGTTCTTC
TRBV6-1	-	-	TRBJ2-5	CASSTGIQETQYF	TGTGCCAGCTCTACAGGGATCCAAGAGACCCAGTACTTC
TRBV28	TRBD2	-	TRBJ2-5	CASDGRGTGETQYF	TGTGCCAGCGACGGGAGGGGCACCGGCGAGACCCAGTACTTC
TRBV4-1	TRBD2	few	TRBJ2-4	CASSQDHLAGVLAKNIQYF	TGCGCCAGCAGCCAAGACCATCTAGCGGGAGTGCTAGCCAAAAACATTCAGTACTTC
TRBV10-2	-	-	TRBJ1-5	CASSELRVGPQHF	TGCGCCAGCAGTGAGTTAAGGGTGGGGCCCCAGCATTTT
TRBV19	TRBD1	few	TRBJ1-4	CASRDRGPEKLFF	TGTGCCAGTAGGGACAGGGGGCCTGAAAAACTGTTTTTT
TRBV5-1	-	few	TRBJ1-1	CASSFGRLNTEAFF	TGCGCCAGCAGCTTCGGTCGGTTGAACACTGAAGCTTTCTTT
TRBV4-3	TRBD2	few	TRBJ2-1	CASSQGWTSGTLREQFF	TGCGCCAGCAGCCAAGGATGGACTAGCGGGACCCTTCGTGAGCAGTTCTTC
TRBV28	TRBD2	-	TRBJ2-7	CASSLGSSGSYEQYF	TGTGCCAGCAGTTTAGGGTCTAGCGGGAGCTACGAGCAGTACTTC
TRBV13	TRBD2	few	TRBJ2-7	CASSSREASGYEQYF	TGTGCCAGCAGCTCCCGAGAGGCTAGCGGCTACGAGCAGTACTTC
TRBV7-2	TRBD2	few	TRBJ2-7	CASSLEPASGVKYF	TGTGCCAGCAGCTTAGAGCCTGCTAGCGGGGTTAAGTACTTC
TRBV20-1	-	-	TRBJ2-5	CSATTQETQYF	TGCAGTGCTACCACCCAAGAGACCCAGTACTTC
TRBV7-2	-	few	TRBJ1-5	CASSLGQGPQHF	TGTGCCAGCAGCTTAGGTCAGGGGCCCCAGCATTTT
TRBV9	TRBD2	few	TRBJ2-2	CASSVSSGFNGELFF	TGTGCCAGCAGCGTATCTAGCGGGTTTAACGGGGAGCTGTTTTTT
TRBV7-9	TRBD2	-	TRBJ2-1	CASSFIAGVINEQFF	TGTGCCAGCAGCTTCATAGCGGGAGTCATCAATGAGCAGTTCTTC
TRBV7-7	-	few	TRBJ2-5	CASSLGPEETQYF	TGTGCTAGCAGCTTAGGGCCGGAAGAGACCCAGTACTTC
TRBV29-1	-	few	TRBJ2-1	CSVERGFRGNQQFF	TGCAGCGTTGAACGAGGGTTTCGCGGTAACCAGCAGTTCTTC
TRBV27	-	-	TRBJ2-5	CASSGRTDGTGAQYF	TGTGCCAGCAGTGGGCGGACAGACGGGACTGGGGCCCAGTACTTC
TRBV9	-	few	TRBJ2-7	CASSVAGDGPASSYEQYF	TGTGCCAGCAGCGTAGCTGGGGACGGACCAGCGAGCTCCTACGAGCAGTACTTC
TRBV10-3	TRBD2	-	TRBJ2-7	CAISARIAGDQREQYF	TGTGCCATCAGCGCACGAATAGCGGGAGATCAACGTGAGCAGTACTTC
TRBV29-1	TRBD2	few	TRBJ2-2	CSVELGRAGELFF	TGCAGCGTTGAACTCGGGAGGGCCGGGGAGCTGTTTTTT